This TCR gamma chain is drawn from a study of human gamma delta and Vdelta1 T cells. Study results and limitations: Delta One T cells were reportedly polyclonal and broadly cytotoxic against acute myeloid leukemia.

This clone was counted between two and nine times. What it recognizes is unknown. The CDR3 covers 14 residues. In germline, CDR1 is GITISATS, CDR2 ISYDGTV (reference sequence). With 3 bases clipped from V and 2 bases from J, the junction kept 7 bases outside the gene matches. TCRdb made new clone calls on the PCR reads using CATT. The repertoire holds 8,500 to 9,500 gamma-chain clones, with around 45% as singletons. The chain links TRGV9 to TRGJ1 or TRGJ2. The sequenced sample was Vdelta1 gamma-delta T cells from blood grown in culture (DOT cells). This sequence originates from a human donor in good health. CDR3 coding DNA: TGTGCCTTGTGGGAGCTAGACGATTATTATAAGAAACTCTTT. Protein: CALWELDDYYKKLF.